This is a list of T cell receptor beta chains from one sample in a study of cytomegalovirus exposure and HLA in healthy donors. Only in-frame clones appear in the TCRdb table, and some are missing; sequencing was by immunoSEQ multiplex PCR. The sample consists of fewer than 250,000 clones, 80% to 90% of them appearing once. The sequenced sample was PBMCs. The origin of the receptors is a woman aged 18-35 years in good health and CMV-seropositive. Each CDR3 is given with its conserved first and last residue. The order of the fields is V gene, D gene, clone size, J gene, CDR3 protein, CDR3 DNA. D genes are given only for firm matches. A row's size may be missing; if present it is once, few, many or a size class.

V gene: TRBV19
D gene: NA
clone size: NA
J gene: TRBJ2-3
CDR3 protein: CASIPFFSTDTQYF
CDR3 DNA: TGTGCCAGTATCCCCTTTTTTAGCACAGATACGCAGTATTTT

V gene: TRBV7-2
D gene: TRBD2
clone size: NA
J gene: TRBJ2-7
CDR3 protein: CASSAGLAGGTSYEQYF
CDR3 DNA: TGTGCCAGCAGCGCCGGACTAGCGGGAGGCACCTCCTACGAGCAGTACTTC

V gene: TRBV29-1
D gene: TRBD1
clone size: once
J gene: TRBJ2-4
CDR3 protein: CSVRQGLNIQYF
CDR3 DNA: TGCAGCGTCAGACAGGGTTTGAACATTCAGTACTTC

V gene: TRBV30
D gene: NA
clone size: once
J gene: TRBJ1-2
CDR3 protein: CAWNPFRGSDGYTF
CDR3 DNA: TGTGCCTGGAACCCCTTCCGAGGAAGCGATGGCTACACCTTC

V gene: TRBV15
D gene: NA
clone size: NA
J gene: TRBJ2-3
CDR3 protein: CATSRHTFTGADTQYF
CDR3 DNA: TGTGCCACCAGCAGACACACCTTTACGGGGGCAGATACGCAGTATTTT

V gene: TRBV5-1
D gene: TRBD1
clone size: NA
J gene: TRBJ2-7
CDR3 protein: CASSWMGQGTYEQYF
CDR3 DNA: TGCGCCAGCAGCTGGATGGGACAGGGGACCTACGAGCAGTACTTC

V gene: TRBV28
D gene: TRBD1
clone size: NA
J gene: TRBJ1-2
CDR3 protein: CASSPPPGTAANYGYTF
CDR3 DNA: TGTGCCAGCAGTCCCCCTCCCGGGACAGCAGCTAACTATGGCTACACCTTC

V gene: TRBV27
D gene: NA
clone size: NA
J gene: TRBJ2-7
CDR3 protein: CASSSGGEQYF
CDR3 DNA: TGTGCCAGCAGTTCTGGCGGCGAGCAGTACTTC

V gene: TRBV27
D gene: TRBD2
clone size: NA
J gene: TRBJ2-1
CDR3 protein: CASSPGLAGYNEQFF
CDR3 DNA: TGTGCCAGCAGCCCTGGACTAGCGGGGTACAATGAGCAGTTCTTC

V gene: TRBV7-9
D gene: TRBD1
clone size: NA
J gene: TRBJ1-2
CDR3 protein: CASSLLDRGGNGYTF
CDR3 DNA: TGTGCCAGCAGCTTATTAGACAGGGGGGGAAATGGCTACACCTTC

V gene: TRBV28
D gene: NA
clone size: few
J gene: TRBJ1-3
CDR3 protein: CASSLRGAAGNTIYF
CDR3 DNA: TGTGCCAGCAGTTTACGGGGGGCAGCTGGAAACACCATATATTTT

V gene: TRBV9
D gene: NA
clone size: NA
J gene: TRBJ2-1
CDR3 protein: CASSVALTSYFF
CDR3 DNA: TGTGCCAGCAGCGTAGCGTTGACTAGTTACTTCTTC

V gene: TRBV7-9
D gene: NA
clone size: few
J gene: TRBJ1-2
CDR3 protein: CASSSLRGLYGYTF
CDR3 DNA: TGTGCCAGCAGCTCTCTTCGAGGTCTCTATGGCTACACCTTC

V gene: TRBV6-1
D gene: TRBD2
clone size: NA
J gene: TRBJ2-5
CDR3 protein: CASSEAGGKETQYF
CDR3 DNA: TGTGCCAGCAGTGAAGCGGGAGGGAAAGAGACCCAGTACTTC

V gene: TRBV5-1
D gene: NA
clone size: NA
J gene: TRBJ1-2
CDR3 protein: CASSLDGRANYGYTF
CDR3 DNA: TGCGCCAGCAGCTTGGATGGCAGGGCTAACTATGGCTACACCTTC

V gene: TRBV19
D gene: TRBD2
clone size: NA
J gene: TRBJ2-7
CDR3 protein: CASSLGLANEQYF
CDR3 DNA: TGTGCCAGTAGCTTGGGACTAGCAAACGAGCAGTACTTC

V gene: TRBV18
D gene: TRBD1
clone size: NA
J gene: TRBJ1-1
CDR3 protein: CASSPTEGATEAFF
CDR3 DNA: TGTGCCAGCTCACCCACGGAGGGGGCGACTGAAGCTTTCTTT

V gene: TRBV15
D gene: NA
clone size: few
J gene: TRBJ1-2
CDR3 protein: CATSRDREMAEGYTF
CDR3 DNA: TGTGCCACCAGCAGAGATAGAGAGATGGCGGAGGGCTACACCTTC

V gene: TRBV6-5
D gene: TRBD2
clone size: NA
J gene: TRBJ2-3
CDR3 protein: CASSYAGLAGEDTQYF
CDR3 DNA: TGTGCCAGCAGTTATGCGGGACTAGCGGGAGAAGATACGCAGTATTTT

V gene: TRBV18
D gene: TRBD1
clone size: NA
J gene: TRBJ1-1
CDR3 protein: CASSLDLRQGFTEAFF
CDR3 DNA: TGTGCCAGCTCCCTGGACTTACGACAGGGATTCACTGAAGCTTTCTTT

V gene: TRBV4-1
D gene: NA
clone size: few
J gene: TRBJ1-2
CDR3 protein: CASSQPREHFNGYTF
CDR3 DNA: TGCGCCAGCAGCCAACCCAGGGAACACTTTAATGGCTACACCTTC

V gene: TRBV7-9
D gene: TRBD1
clone size: NA
J gene: TRBJ2-7
CDR3 protein: CASSARQGAYEQYF
CDR3 DNA: TGTGCCAGCAGCGCCCGACAGGGGGCTTACGAGCAGTACTTC